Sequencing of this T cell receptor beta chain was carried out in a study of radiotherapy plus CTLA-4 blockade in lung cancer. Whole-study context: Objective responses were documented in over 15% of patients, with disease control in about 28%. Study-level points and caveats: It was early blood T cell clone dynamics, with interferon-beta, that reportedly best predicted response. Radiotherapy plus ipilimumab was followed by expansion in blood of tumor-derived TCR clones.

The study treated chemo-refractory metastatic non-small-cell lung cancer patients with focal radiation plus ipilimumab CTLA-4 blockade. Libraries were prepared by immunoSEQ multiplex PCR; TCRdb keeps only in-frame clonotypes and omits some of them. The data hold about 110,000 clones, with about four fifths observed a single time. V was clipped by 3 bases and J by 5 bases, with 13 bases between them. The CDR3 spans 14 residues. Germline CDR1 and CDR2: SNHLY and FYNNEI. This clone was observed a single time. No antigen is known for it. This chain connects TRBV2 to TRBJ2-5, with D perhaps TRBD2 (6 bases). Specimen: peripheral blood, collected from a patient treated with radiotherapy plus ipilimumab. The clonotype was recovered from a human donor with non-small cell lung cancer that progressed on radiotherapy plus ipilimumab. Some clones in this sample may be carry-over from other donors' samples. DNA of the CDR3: TGTGCCAGCAGTGAGTTGGCGGGGCGGGAGACCCAGTACTTC. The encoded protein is CASSELAGRETQYF.